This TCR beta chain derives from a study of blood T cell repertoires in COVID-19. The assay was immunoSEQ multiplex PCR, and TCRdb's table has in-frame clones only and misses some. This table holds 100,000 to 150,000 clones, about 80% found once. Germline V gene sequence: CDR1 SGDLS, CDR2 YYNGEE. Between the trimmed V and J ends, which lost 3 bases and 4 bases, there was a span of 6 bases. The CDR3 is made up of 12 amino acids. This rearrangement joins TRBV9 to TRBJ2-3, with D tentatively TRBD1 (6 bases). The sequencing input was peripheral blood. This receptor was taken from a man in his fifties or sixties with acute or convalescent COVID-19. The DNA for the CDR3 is TGTGCCAGCAGCGGACAGGCAGATACGCAGTATTTT. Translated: CASSGQADTQYF.